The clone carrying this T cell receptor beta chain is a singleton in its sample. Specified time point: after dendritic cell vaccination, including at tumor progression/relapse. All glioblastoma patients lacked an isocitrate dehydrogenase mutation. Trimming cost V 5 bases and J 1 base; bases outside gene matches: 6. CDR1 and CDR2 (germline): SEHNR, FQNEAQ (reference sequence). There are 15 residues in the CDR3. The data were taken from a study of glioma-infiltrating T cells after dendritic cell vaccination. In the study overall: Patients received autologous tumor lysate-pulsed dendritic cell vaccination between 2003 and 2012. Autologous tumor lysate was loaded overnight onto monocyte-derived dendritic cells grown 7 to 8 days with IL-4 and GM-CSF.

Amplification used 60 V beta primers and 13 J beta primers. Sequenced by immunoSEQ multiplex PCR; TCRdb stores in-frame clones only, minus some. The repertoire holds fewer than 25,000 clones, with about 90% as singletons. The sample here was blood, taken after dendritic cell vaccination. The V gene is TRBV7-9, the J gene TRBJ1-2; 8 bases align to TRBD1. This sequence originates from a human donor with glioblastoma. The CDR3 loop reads CASSEGRGLNYGYTF. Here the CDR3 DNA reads TGTGCCAGCAGCGAAGGCAGGGGGCTTAACTATGGCTACACCTTC.